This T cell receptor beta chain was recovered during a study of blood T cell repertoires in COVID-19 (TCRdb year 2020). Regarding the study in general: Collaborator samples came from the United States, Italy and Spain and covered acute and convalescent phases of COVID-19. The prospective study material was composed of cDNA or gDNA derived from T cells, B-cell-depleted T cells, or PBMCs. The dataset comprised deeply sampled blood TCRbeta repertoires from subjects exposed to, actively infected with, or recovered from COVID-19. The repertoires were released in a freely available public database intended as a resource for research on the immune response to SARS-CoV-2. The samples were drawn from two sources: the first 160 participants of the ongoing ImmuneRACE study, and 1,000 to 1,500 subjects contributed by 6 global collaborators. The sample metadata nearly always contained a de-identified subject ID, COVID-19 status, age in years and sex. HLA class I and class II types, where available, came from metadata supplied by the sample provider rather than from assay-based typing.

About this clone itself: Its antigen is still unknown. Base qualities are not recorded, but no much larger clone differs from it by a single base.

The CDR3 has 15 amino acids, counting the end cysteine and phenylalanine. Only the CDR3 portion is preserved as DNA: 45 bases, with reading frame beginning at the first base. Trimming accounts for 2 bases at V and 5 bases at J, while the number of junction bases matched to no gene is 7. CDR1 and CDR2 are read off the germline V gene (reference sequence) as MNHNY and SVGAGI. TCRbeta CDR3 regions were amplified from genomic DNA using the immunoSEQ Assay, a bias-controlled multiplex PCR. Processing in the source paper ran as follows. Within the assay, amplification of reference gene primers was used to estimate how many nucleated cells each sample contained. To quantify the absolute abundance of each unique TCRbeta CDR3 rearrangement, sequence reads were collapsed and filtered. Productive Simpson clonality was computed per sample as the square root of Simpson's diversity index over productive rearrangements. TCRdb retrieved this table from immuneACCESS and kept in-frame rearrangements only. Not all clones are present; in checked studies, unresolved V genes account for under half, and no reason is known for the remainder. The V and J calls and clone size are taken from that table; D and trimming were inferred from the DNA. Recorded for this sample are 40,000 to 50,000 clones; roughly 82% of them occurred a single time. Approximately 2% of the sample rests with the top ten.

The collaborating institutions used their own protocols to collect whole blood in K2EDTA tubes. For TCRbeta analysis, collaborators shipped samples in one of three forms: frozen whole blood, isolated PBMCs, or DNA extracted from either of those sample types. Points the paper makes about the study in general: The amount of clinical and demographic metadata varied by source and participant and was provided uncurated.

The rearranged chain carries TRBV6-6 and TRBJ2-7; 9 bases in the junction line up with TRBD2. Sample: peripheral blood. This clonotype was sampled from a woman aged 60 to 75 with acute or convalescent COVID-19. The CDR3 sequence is CASSYRAGGPHEQYF. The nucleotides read TGTGCCAGCAGTTACCGTGCGGGAGGGCCCCACGAGCAGTACTTC.